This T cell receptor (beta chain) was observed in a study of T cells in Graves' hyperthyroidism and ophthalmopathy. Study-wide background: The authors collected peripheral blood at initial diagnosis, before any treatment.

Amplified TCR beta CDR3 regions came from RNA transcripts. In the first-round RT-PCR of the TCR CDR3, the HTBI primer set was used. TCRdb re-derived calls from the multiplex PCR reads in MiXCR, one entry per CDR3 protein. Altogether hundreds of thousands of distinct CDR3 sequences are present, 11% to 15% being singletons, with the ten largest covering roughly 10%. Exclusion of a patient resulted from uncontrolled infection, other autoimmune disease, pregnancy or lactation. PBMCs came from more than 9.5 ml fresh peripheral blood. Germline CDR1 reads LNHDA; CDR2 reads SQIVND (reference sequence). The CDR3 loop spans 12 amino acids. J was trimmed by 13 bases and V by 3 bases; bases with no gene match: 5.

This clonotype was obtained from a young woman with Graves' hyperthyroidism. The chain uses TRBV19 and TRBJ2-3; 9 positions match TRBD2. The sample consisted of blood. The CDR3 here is CASSMGTSREYF. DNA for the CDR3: TGTGCCAGTAGTATGGGGACTAGCCGTGAGTATTTT.